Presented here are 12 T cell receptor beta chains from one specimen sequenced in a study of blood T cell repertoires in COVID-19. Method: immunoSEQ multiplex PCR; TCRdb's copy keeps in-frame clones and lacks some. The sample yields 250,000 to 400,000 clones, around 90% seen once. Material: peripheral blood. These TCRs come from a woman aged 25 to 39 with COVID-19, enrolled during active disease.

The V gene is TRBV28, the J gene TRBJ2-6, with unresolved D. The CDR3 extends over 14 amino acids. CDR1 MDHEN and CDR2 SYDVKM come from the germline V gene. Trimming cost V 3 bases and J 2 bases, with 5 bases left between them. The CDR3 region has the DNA TGTGCCAGCAGTTTTAGTCCTGGGGCCAACGTCCTGACTTTC. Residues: CASSFSPGANVLTF.

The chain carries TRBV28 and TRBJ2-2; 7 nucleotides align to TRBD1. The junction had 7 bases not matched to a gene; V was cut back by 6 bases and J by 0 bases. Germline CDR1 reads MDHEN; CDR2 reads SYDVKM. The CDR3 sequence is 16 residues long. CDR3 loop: CASSRRDSPNTGELFF. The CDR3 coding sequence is TGTGCCAGCAGCCGAAGGGACAGCCCGAACACCGGGGAGCTGTTTTTT.

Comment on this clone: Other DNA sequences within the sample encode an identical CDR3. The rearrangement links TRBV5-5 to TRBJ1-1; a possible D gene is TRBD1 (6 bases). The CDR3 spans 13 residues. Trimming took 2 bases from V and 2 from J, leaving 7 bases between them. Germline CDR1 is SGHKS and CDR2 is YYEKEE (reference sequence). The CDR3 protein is CASSLGGNTEAFF. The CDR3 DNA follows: TGTGCCAGCAGCTTAGGGGGAAACACTGAAGCTTTCTTT.

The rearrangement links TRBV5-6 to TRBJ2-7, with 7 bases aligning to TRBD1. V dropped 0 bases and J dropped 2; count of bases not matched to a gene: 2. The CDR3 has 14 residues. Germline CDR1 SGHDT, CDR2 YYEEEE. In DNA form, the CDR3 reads TGTGCCAGCAGCTTGGAGGGACAGACCTACGAGCAGTACTTC. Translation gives CASSLEGQTYEQYF.

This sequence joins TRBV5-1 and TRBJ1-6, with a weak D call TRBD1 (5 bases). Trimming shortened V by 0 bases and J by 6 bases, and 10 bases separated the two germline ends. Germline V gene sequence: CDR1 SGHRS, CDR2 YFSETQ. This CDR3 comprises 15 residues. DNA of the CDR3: TGCGCCAGCAGCTTGGATTCAGGGTCTAATTCACCCCTCCACTTT. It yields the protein CASSLDSGSNSPLHF.

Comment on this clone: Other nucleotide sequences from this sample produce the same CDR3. CDR3 region: CASSPGLTEAFF. Written as DNA, the CDR3 is TGTGCCAGCTCACCGGGACTGACTGAAGCTTTCTTT. The V and J genes are TRBV18 and TRBJ1-1; TRBD1 might be the D (5 bases). V lost 3 bases and J 5 bases, leaving 7 bases between the germline ends. In germline, CDR1 is KGHSH, CDR2 LQKENI. The length of the CDR3 is 12 residues.

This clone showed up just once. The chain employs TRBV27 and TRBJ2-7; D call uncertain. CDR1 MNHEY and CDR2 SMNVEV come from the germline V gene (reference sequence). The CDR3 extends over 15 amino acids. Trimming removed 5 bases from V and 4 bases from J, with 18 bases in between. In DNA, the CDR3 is TGTGCCAGCAGTCCCCGGTCTGCGGTCCCTTACGAGCAGTACTTC. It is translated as CASSPRSAVPYEQYF.

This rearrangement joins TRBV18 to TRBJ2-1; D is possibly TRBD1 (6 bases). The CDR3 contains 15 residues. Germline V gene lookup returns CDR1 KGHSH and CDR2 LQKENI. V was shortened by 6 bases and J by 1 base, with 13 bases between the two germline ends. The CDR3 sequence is CASSARGLSYNEQFF. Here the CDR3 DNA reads TGTGCCAGCTCCGCCAGGGGTTTATCCTACAATGAGCAGTTCTTC.

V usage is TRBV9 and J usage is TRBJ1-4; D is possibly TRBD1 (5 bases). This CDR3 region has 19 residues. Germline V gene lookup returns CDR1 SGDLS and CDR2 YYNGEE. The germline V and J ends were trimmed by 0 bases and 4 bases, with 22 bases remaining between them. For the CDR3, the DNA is TGTGCCAGCAGCGTAGACCCGGTGGGCGCGACAGTAATTAATGAAAAACTGTTTTTT. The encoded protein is CASSVDPVGATVINEKLFF.

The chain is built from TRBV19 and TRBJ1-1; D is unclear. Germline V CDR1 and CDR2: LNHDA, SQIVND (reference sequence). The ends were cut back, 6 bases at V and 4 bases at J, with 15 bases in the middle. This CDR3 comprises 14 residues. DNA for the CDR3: TGTGCCAGTAGGAAAGGACTAGACACCACTGAAGCTTTCTTT. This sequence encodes CASRKGLDTTEAFF.

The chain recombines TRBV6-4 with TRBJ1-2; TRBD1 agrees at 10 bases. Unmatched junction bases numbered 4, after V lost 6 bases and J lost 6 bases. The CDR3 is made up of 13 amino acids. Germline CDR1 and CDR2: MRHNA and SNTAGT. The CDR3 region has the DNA TGTGCCAGCAGATCGACAGGGGGCAATGGCTACACCTTC. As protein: CASRSTGGNGYTF.

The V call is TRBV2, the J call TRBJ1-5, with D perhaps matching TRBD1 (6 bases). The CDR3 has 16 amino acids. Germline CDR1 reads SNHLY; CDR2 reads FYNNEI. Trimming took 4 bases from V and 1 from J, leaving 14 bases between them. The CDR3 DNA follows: TGTGCCAGCAGTGTCGGTGGGGGCGGGAGCAATCAGCCCCAGCATTTT. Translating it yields CASSVGGGGSNQPQHF.